This TCR beta chain is from a study of Graves' ophthalmopathy and Graves' hyperthyroidism. Study context: No treatment had been given when peripheral blood was collected at initial diagnosis. Regarding the study as a whole: Both a roughly 65% sensitivity and an approximately 72% specificity characterized the model's predictions of ophthalmopathy progression.

The sample holds many counts of this clonotype. Its antigen remains unidentified. CDR3 size: 14 residues. With 8 bases removed from V and 5 bases from J, the gap between germline ends came to 19 bases. CDR1 and CDR2 from the germline V gene are SGHRS and YFSETQ. The TCR beta CDR3 regions underwent amplification from RNA transcripts. An opening RT-PCR round employed HTBI primers and preceded a second-round multiplex PCR. MiXCR, applied by TCRdb to the multiplex PCR reads, yields one record per CDR3 protein. The table records under 350,000 distinct CDR3 sequences, roughly 15% of them present only once. Sequenced: peripheral blood. The chain has TRBV5-1 and TRBJ1-1, with a tentative D call TRBD1 (6 bases). This TCR derives from an adult man with Graves' ophthalmopathy. CDR3 sequence reads: CASNPGALGTEAFF. The CDR3 DNA follows: TGCGCCAGTAACCCAGGGGCCTTGGGGACTGAAGCTTTCTTT.